This T cell receptor beta chain was identified during a study of CXCR4 blockade with PD-1 therapy in pancreatic cancer. Germline V gene lookup returns CDR1 SGHVS and CDR2 FNYEAQ. The CDR3 sequence is 14 residues long. V was shortened by 5 bases and J by 5 bases, with 15 bases between the two germline ends. Assay used: immunoSEQ multiplex PCR; TCRdb lists only in-frame clones, some missing. The sample lists some 3,300 clones, around 50% occurring once. This clone was seen only a few times. The chain links TRBV7-6 to TRBJ2-5; TRBD2 might be the D (6 bases). The source of this sequence is a human donor with pancreatic ductal adenocarcinoma. Sequences were obtained from tumor tissue. The CDR3 here is CASSEEGTWETQYF. Written as DNA, the CDR3 is TGTGCCAGCAGCGAAGAGGGGACTTGGGAGACCCAGTACTTC.